These T cell receptor beta chains were read from a single sample in a study of blood T cell repertoires in COVID-19. TCRdb's copy holds only in-frame clones and misses some; the assay was immunoSEQ multiplex PCR. The sample lists under 350,000 clones, about 85% occurring once. The material sequenced was peripheral blood. Receptor source: a human donor in a cohort sampled during active COVID-19. Each CDR3 is given with its conserved first and last residue. Fields, in order: D gene, clone size, V gene, J gene, CDR3 DNA, CDR3 protein. D genes are given only for firm matches. Clone size, where shown, is once, few, many, or a class for clones that have expanded.

-	-	TRBV5-4	TRBJ2-1	-	CASSVLRAGTGGIDNEQFF
TRBD2	-	TRBV27	TRBJ2-1	TGTGCCAGCAGATGGATAGCGGGAGGGCCATATGAGCAGTTCTTC	CASRWIAGGPYEQFF
TRBD1	-	TRBV18	TRBJ1-1	TGTGCCAGCTCAGCCGGACAGGACACTGAAGCTTTCTTT	CASSAGQDTEAFF
TRBD2	-	TRBV2	TRBJ2-1	TGTGCCAGCGGGGGACTAGCGGGGAACAATGAGCAGTTCTTC	CASGGLAGNNEQFF
TRBD2	once	TRBV7-8	TRBJ2-7	TGTGCCAGCAGCCTCGGACTAGCGGGAATCTACGAGCAGTACTTC	CASSLGLAGIYEQYF
TRBD2	-	TRBV7-9	TRBJ2-3	TGTGCCAGCAGCTTTAGGGCTAGCGGAAACACAGATACGCAGTATTTT	CASSFRASGNTDTQYF
TRBD1	-	TRBV2	TRBJ1-2	TGTGCCAGCAGTGCGCGGGTCAGGGGGTTCGGCTACACCTTC	CASSARVRGFGYTF
-	-	TRBV18	TRBJ2-2	TGTGCCAGCTCCCCTAGTAGGGGCGCCAACACCGGGGAGCTGTTTTTT	CASSPSRGANTGELFF
-	-	TRBV18	TRBJ2-1	TGTGCCAGCTCACCCCAGGGCTACTACAATGAGCAGTTCTTC	CASSPQGYYNEQFF
TRBD2	-	TRBV3-1/TRBV3-2	TRBJ2-5	TGTGCCAGCAGCCATAGCGGGAGACAAGAGACCCAGTACTTC	CASSHSGRQETQYF
-	-	TRBV7-9	TRBJ1-1	TGTGCCAGCAGTTCCCAGGGTACGAACACTGAAGCTTTCTTT	CASSSQGTNTEAFF
-	-	TRBV3-1/TRBV3-2	TRBJ2-3	TGTGCCAGCAGCCAAGATGGAGGGAGGTTGGATACGCAGTATTTT	CASSQDGGRLDTQYF
TRBD2	-	TRBV4-1	TRBJ2-6	TGCGCCAGCAGCCAAGATAGGGGAGGGCTCTCTGGGGCCAACGTCCTGACTTTC	CASSQDRGGLSGANVLTF
-	-	TRBV10-3	TRBJ2-1	TGTGCCATCAGCCCTAGGGCGGGATCCTACAATGAGCAGTTCTTC	CAISPRAGSYNEQFF
TRBD1	-	TRBV11-2	TRBJ1-1	TGTGCCAGCAAACTACTTACAGGGGCCCCTCTCACTGAAGCTTTCTTT	CASKLLTGAPLTEAFF
TRBD1	-	TRBV5-1	TRBJ1-5	TGCGCCAGCAGCTTGGGGGGGACAGGAGGTAATCAGCCCCAGCATTTT	CASSLGGTGGNQPQHF
-	-	TRBV9	TRBJ2-3	TGTGCCAGCAGCGTAGCTACCGGGGCAGATACGCAGTATTTT	CASSVATGADTQYF
TRBD2	few	TRBV5-1	TRBJ2-3	TGCGCCAGCAGCTTGTTGGAGCGGGGACTGAGCACAGATACGCAGTATTTT	CASSLLERGLSTDTQYF
TRBD1	once	TRBV25-1	TRBJ2-3	TGTGCCAGCTCTATGGACAGGGGCCTTGGGGCTACGCAGTATTTT	CASSMDRGLGATQYF
TRBD2	-	TRBV15	TRBJ2-1	TGTGCCACCAGCAGGGGCGGGACTAACCACAATGAGCAGTTCTTC	CATSRGGTNHNEQFF
-	-	TRBV30	TRBJ2-1	TGTGCCTGGAAGGTCCCGTCGAGGGATGAGCAGTTCTTC	CAWKVPSRDEQFF
TRBD2	-	TRBV28	TRBJ2-7	TGTGCCAGCAGACTACTAGCGGGAGGGGGCGAGCAGTACTTC	CASRLLAGGGEQYF